This TCR beta chain was identified in a study of cytomegalovirus exposure and HLA in healthy donors. Regarding the study as a whole: It was confirmed in vitro that three of the CMV-associated chains were specific for CMV antigens. Altogether, 160 or so TCR beta chains were recorded as cytomegalovirus-associated.

Donors were drawn from the approximately 130-subject validation cohort, separate from the approximately 670-subject first cohort. Clones were sequenced by immunoSEQ multiplex PCR, and TCRdb holds only the in-frame ones, with some missing. The table shows about 63,000 clones, with 80% to 90% occurring only once. Trimming stripped 6 bases from V and 5 bases from J, with 16 bases between. The CDR3 runs 14 residues. Looked up from germline, CDR1 is MDHEN and CDR2 is SYDVKM. Comments on this clone: Its cognate antigen is unknown.

The clonotype was recovered from a woman aged 18-29 years in good health and CMV-seronegative. This chain joins TRBV28 and TRBJ2-5; D is perhaps TRBD1 (6 bases). Sequences were obtained from PBMCs. Here the CDR3 reads CASSETGSSETQYF. Here the CDR3 DNA reads TGTGCCAGCAGCGAGACAGGTTCTAGTGAGACCCAGTACTTC. Supplemented by reference TRBV28 and TRBJ2-5, the full variable domain reads DVKVTQSSRYLVKRTGEKVFLECVQDMDHENMFWYRQDPGLGLRLIYFSYDVKMKEKGDIPEGYSVSREKKERFSLILESASTNQTSMYLCASSETGSSETQYFGPGTRLLVL.